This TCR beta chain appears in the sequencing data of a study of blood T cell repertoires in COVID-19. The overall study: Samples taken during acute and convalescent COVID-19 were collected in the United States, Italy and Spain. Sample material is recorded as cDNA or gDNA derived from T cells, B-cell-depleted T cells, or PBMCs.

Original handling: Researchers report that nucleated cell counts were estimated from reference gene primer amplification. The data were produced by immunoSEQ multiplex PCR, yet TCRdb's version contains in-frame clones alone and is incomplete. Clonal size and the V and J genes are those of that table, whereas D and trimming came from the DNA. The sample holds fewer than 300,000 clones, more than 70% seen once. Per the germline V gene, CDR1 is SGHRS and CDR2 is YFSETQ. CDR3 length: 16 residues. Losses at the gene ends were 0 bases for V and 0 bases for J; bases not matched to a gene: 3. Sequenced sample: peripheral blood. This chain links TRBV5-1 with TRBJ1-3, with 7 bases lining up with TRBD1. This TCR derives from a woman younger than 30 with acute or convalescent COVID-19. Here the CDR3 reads CASSLDRGFSGNTIYF. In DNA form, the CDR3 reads TGCGCCAGCAGCTTGGACAGGGGATTCTCTGGAAACACCATATATTTT. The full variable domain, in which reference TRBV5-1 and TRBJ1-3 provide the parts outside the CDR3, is KAGVTQTPRYLIKTRGQQVTLSCSPISGHRSVSWYQQTPGQGLQFLFEYFSETQRNKGNFPGRFSGRQFSNSRSEMNVSTLELGDSALYLCASSLDRGFSGNTIYFGEGSWLTVV.